The clone carrying this T cell receptor beta chain was detected only a few times. Its antigen is undetermined. This CDR3 is 13 amino acids long. Germline lookup yields CDR1 SGHRS and CDR2 YFSETQ. J was trimmed by 4 bases and V by 4 bases; bases with no gene match: 4. It was with 60 Vbeta and 13 Jbeta primers that the PCR ran. Methods used by the authors: Later reanalysis found 80 million or so unique TCR beta chains, roughly 10 million of them shared. The assay was immunoSEQ multiplex PCR, and TCRdb's table has in-frame clones only and misses some. The V and J calls and clone size are taken from that table; D and trimming were inferred from the DNA. Here the sample spans roughly 80,000 clones, approximately 66% being singletons. The sample comes from a study of cytomegalovirus exposure and HLA in healthy donors. Study-level points and caveats: Reports indicate that TCR beta sequences accurately predicted the HLA-A and HLA-B alleles of most subjects. The sole available immune exposure information was CMV serostatus. It is likely that the observed cluster of highly shared sequence variants was a sequencing artifact.

The clonotype was recovered from a male donor in good health and CMV-seropositive. Sequenced: PBMCs. The chain carries TRBV5-1 and TRBJ2-5, with 7 bases matching TRBD1. In DNA, the CDR3 is TGCGCCAGCAGCGAGGGGGCAAGAGAGACCCAGTACTTC. Translation: CASSEGARETQYF.